The 2 T cell receptor beta chains reported below all come from one sample, sequenced in a study of molecular identifiers for immune sequencing clone quantification. Each CDR3 protein is one row after TCRdb ran MiXCR on the PCR reads. The sample lists 85,000 to 100,000 distinct CDR3 sequences, 20% to 30% occurring once. Sequencing used naive CD8+ T cells from blood, with Jurkat cell RNA spiked in. Regarding subset: FACS-sorted CD8+CD4-CCR7+CD45RA+ naive T cells. The receptor source for this set is a human donor in good health. Some libraries in this study had Jurkat cell RNA spiked in.

In regard to this clonotype: The germline gene is not matched at one end of the junction; a read error may be the cause. The V gene is TRBV11-2, the J gene TRBJ2-1; a weak D match, TRBD2 (6 bases). This CDR3 contains 14 residues. The germline gives CDR1 SGHAT, CDR2 FQNNGV. CDR3 loop: CASSPGATNNGQFF. As DNA, the CDR3 is TGTGCCAGCAGCCCGGGAGCCACCAACAATGGGCAGTTCTTC.

This clonotype was seen only a few times. The chain is built from TRBV19 and TRBJ1-1, with D uncertain. Germline values: CDR1 LNHDA, CDR2 SQIVND (reference sequence). The CDR3 loop spans 17 amino acids. V lost 5 bases to trimming and J lost 0 bases, with 19 bases between them. CDR3: CASSDMDRILMNTEAFF. CDR3 bases: TGTGCCAGTAGTGATATGGACCGAATACTAATGAACACTGAAGCTTTCTTT.